This T cell receptor (beta chain) is from a study of blood T cell repertoires in COVID-19. Background on the study: The study drew acute and convalescent COVID-19 samples from the United States, Italy and Spain. The analysed material was cDNA or gDNA that came from T cells, B-cell-depleted T cells, or PBMCs.

Here immunoSEQ multiplex PCR was the method, and the copy in TCRdb shows in-frame clones only, minus some. The sample has around 170,000 clones; 80% to 90% are singletons. In its sample, this clone was seen once. This TCR came from a woman between 65 and 79 years old with acute or convalescent COVID-19. Sequencing was carried out using peripheral blood.

The CDR3 here is CASSLAGVILTDTQYF. CDR3 coding DNA: TGTGCCAGCAGCCTAGCGGGAGTTATATTAACAGATACGCAGTATTTT. The gene calls are TRBV5-4 and TRBJ2-3, with 10 bases aligning to TRBD2. CDR1 is SGHNT, CDR2 YYREEE, per germline (reference sequence). V dropped 4 bases and J dropped 3; count of bases not matched to a gene: 8. This CDR3 comprises 16 residues.